This T cell receptor (beta chain) appears in the sequencing data of a study of blood T cell repertoires in COVID-19. Study details: The United States, Italy and Spain were the sources of the acute and convalescent COVID-19 samples. T cells, B-cell-depleted T cells, or PBMCs provided the cDNA or gDNA that served as material.

TCRdb keeps only in-frame clones here, not all; method: immunoSEQ multiplex PCR. The sample lists some 320,000 clones; roughly nine tenths were seen once. Ages ranged from about 18 to 90 years, with residence in around 24 US areas. Cohort 3 donors were reported recovered after two negative PCRs, clearance, or symptom resolution. Trimming stripped 6 bases from V and 7 bases from J, with 17 bases between. The CDR3 is 13 amino acids. CDR1 and CDR2 from the germline V gene are SQVTM and ANQGSEA. This TCR derives from a man aged 55-75 years who had recovered from COVID-19. The sequenced sample consisted of PBMCs or T cells enriched from blood (not recorded which). This sequence joins TRBV29-1 and TRBJ2-3; D possibly corresponds to TRBD2 (7 bases). Here the CDR3 DNA reads TGCAGCGTCGGAGGGGGGGGCATGTATACGCAGTATTTT. The encoded protein is CSVGGGGMYTQYF.